This paragraph reports one T cell receptor beta chain. Authors' data handling: Reference gene primer amplification gave nucleated cell count estimates. Some clones are missing from TCRdb's copy, which holds only in-frame ones; the method was immunoSEQ multiplex PCR. The V and J calls and clone size are taken from that table; D and trimming were inferred from the DNA. The table has about 330,000 clones, about nine tenths seen once. The sample comes from a study of blood T cell repertoires in COVID-19. Study background: The cDNA or gDNA used as material had been derived from T cells, B-cell-depleted T cells, or PBMCs.

In terms of age and location, participants ranged from roughly 18 to 100 years and lived in 24 US areas. Participants had their cohort set by participant-reported clinical history. Trimming removed 4 bases from V and 5 bases from J, with 11 bases in between. Germline-derived CDR1 and CDR2 are SQVTM and ANQGSEA. This CDR3 has 12 amino acids. The sequence came from a woman between 18 and 29 years old who had recovered from COVID-19. This chain connects TRBV29-1 to TRBJ1-1; D may be TRBD1 (5 bases). The source material was PBMCs or T cells enriched from blood (not recorded which). CDR3 in DNA: TGCAGCGTTGTTGGGGGGAGTACTGAAGCTTTCTTT. Translating gives CSVVGGSTEAFF.